This record covers a single TCR beta chain. Its antigen is undetermined. From germline, CDR1 is KGHDR and CDR2 SFDVKD. CDR3 length: 18 residues. The V segment lost 7 bases and the J segment 1 base; nucleotides outside the gene matches: 14. These data are taken from a study of T cell responses to AZD1222 COVID-19 vaccine. Regarding the study as a whole: In the spike-specific TCR repertoire, nearly half reportedly target unmutated variant regions. When two AZD1222 doses had been given, Spike-specific TCR breadth and depth rose.

Only in-frame clones appear in the TCRdb table, and some are missing; sequencing was by immunoSEQ multiplex PCR. The sample has approximately 120,000 clones; roughly 90% are singletons. Sequenced here: peripheral blood, sampled on day 0 of MenACWY control vaccination. The V gene is TRBV24-1, the J gene TRBJ2-2, with 7 bases that match TRBD1. The source is an adult in good health. The CDR3 DNA sequence: TGTGCCACCAGGGCCGGGGACAGCCCATTCGGGAACACCGGGGAGCTGTTTTTT. It codes for CATRAGDSPFGNTGELFF.